Given below is one T cell receptor beta chain in context. TCRdb re-called the 5' RACE reads with MiXCR, one entry per CDR3 protein. The sample consists of about 66,000 distinct CDR3 sequences, 3.9% of them appearing once. The V and J ends lost 5 bases and 3 bases, in that order; junction bases with no gene match: 7. Germline V lookup: CDR1 SGHTA, CDR2 FQGNSA. The CDR3 spans 16 residues. This record belongs to a study of neurological immune-mediated disorders. The rearrangement links TRBV7-2 to TRBJ2-3; 11 bases fit TRBD2. Sequenced material: PBMCs. The sequence came from a man in his thirties or forties with multiple sclerosis. CDR3 in DNA: TGTGCCAGCAGCATCCTAGCGGGGGGATTGACAGATACGCAGTATTTT. Its protein is CASSILAGGLTDTQYF.